Listed below are T cell receptor beta chains from one sample, sequenced in a study of neoadjuvant anti-PD-1 for oral cavity cancer. The assay was immunoSEQ multiplex PCR, and TCRdb's table has in-frame clones only and misses some. The table shows fewer than 25,000 clones, with 35% to 50% occurring only once. The material was tumor tissue, obtained after nivolumab (anti-PD-1) treatment. These receptors originate from a person aged 40 to 85 with oral cavity squamous cell carcinoma. Each CDR3 is given with its conserved first and last residue. The D gene is left open where the match is weak. Size values are once, few and many counts, or a class for expanded clones, and some rows have none.

CASSPDRDQPQHF,TGTGCCAGCTCACCTGACAGGGATCAGCCCCAGCATTTT,TRBJ1-5,many,13,TRBV18,TRBD1
CASSIQGMDTGELFF,TGTGCCAGTAGTATTCAGGGGATGGACACCGGGGAGCTGTTTTTT,TRBJ2-2,-,15,TRBV19,-
CASSEVETGGYEQYF,TGTGCCAGCAGTGAAGTCGAGACAGGGGGGTACGAGCAGTACTTC,TRBJ2-7,-,15,TRBV6-1,TRBD1
CASSIPPGQGAGNTIYF,TGTGCCAGCAGCATCCCCCCGGGACAGGGGGCTGGAAACACCATATATTTT,TRBJ1-3,few,17,TRBV9,TRBD1
CASSLQTDTQYF,TGTGCCAGCAGCCTTCAGACAGATACGCAGTATTTT,TRBJ2-3,-,12,TRBV6-6,-
CASSLASGRGGGETQYF,TGCGCCAGCAGCTTGGCTTCCGGGCGTGGAGGAGGGGAGACCCAGTACTTC,TRBJ2-5,few,17,TRBV5-1,-
CSVVPGARETEAFF,TGCAGCGTTGTCCCGGGGGCCCGGGAGACTGAAGCTTTCTTT,TRBJ1-1,few,14,TRBV29-1,-
CASSRDRGGGYTF,TGTGCCAGCAGTAGGGACAGGGGGGGCGGCTACACCTTC,TRBJ1-2,few,13,TRBV5-5,TRBD1
CASSVETGTYEQYF,TGTGCCAGTAGTGTAGAGACAGGGACCTACGAGCAGTACTTC,TRBJ2-7,few,14,TRBV19,TRBD1
CASSPRNYGYTF,TGTGCCAGCAGCCCCCGTAACTATGGCTACACCTTC,TRBJ1-2,few,12,TRBV5-6,-
CASSVAREGRPTGELFF,TGTGCCAGTAGTGTCGCCAGGGAGGGTCGCCCGACCGGGGAGCTGTTTTTT,TRBJ2-2,few,17,TRBV19,TRBD2
CASSLSGDGRGYTF,TGTGCCAGCAGCTTATCGGGGGATGGACGAGGCTACACCTTC,TRBJ1-2,-,14,TRBV7-9,-
CASSHGQGVNSPLHF,TGTGCCAGCAGCCATGGACAGGGGGTTAATTCACCCCTCCACTTT,TRBJ1-6,few,15,TRBV4-2,TRBD1
CSVSRAGTGELFF,TGCAGCGTTAGCAGGGCGGGAACCGGGGAGCTGTTTTTT,TRBJ2-2,-,13,TRBV29-1,-
CSATEATEAFF,TGCAGCGCGACCGAGGCCACTGAAGCTTTCTTT,TRBJ1-1,-,11,TRBV29-1,-
CASSPIAGRTEAFF,TGTGCCAGCAGTCCCATAGCAGGGAGGACTGAAGCTTTCTTT,TRBJ1-1,few,14,TRBV6-6,-
CASSRVHNSPLHF,TGTGCCAGTAGCAGGGTCCATAATTCACCCCTCCACTTT,TRBJ1-6,few,13,TRBV19,-
CASSLQGPSNQPQHF,TGTGCCAGCTCACTACAGGGACCGAGCAATCAGCCCCAGCATTTT,TRBJ1-5,-,15,TRBV18,-
CASRGLGGLYYEQYF,TGTGCCAGCAGGGGCTTGGGGGGGCTCTACTACGAGCAGTACTTC,TRBJ2-7,many,15,TRBV27,-
CASSQEQGHNQPQHF,TGTGCCAGCAGCCAAGAACAGGGGCACAATCAGCCCCAGCATTTT,TRBJ1-5,-,15,TRBV4-2,TRBD1
CAIRDGLGETQYF,TGTGCCATCAGGGATGGACTAGGCGAGACCCAGTACTTC,TRBJ2-5,-,13,TRBV10-3,TRBD2
CAWSVLGLSSREQFF,TGTGCCTGGAGTGTACTGGGACTGTCTTCAAGGGAGCAGTTCTTC,TRBJ2-1,-,15,TRBV30,-
CASSLRQGESPLHF,TGTGCCAGCAGCTTGAGACAGGGAGAATCACCCCTCCACTTT,TRBJ1-6,few,14,TRBV7-8,TRBD1
CASSIETQGTGANVLTF,TGCGCCAGCAGCATCGAGACGCAGGGCACTGGGGCCAACGTCCTGACTTTC,TRBJ2-6,-,17,TRBV5-1,-
CASSLGESTDTQYF,TGCGCCAGCAGCCTGGGCGAGAGCACAGATACGCAGTATTTT,TRBJ2-3,-,14,TRBV4-1,-
CASSYSSLGKLFF,TGTGCCAGCAGTTACTCCAGTCTCGGAAAACTGTTTTTT,TRBJ1-4,medium-sized,13,TRBV6-6,-
CASSGGREQYF,TGTGCCAGCAGTGGGGGGAGGGAGCAGTACTTC,TRBJ2-7,medium-sized,11,TRBV28,-
CASSLWGTGGYNSPLHF,TGTGCCAGCAGTTTATGGGGGACAGGTGGCTATAATTCACCCCTCCACTTT,TRBJ1-6,few,17,TRBV27,TRBD1
CASSATFYSPLHF,TGTGCCAGCAGCGCGACATTCTATTCACCCCTCCACTTT,TRBJ1-6,few,13,TRBV7-6,-
CASSFGGGRVSDTQYF,TGTGCCAGCAGCTTCGGGGGGGGCCGGGTATCGGATACGCAGTATTTT,TRBJ2-3,-,16,TRBV5-5,TRBD2
CATSTDSGTQYF,TGTGCCACCAGCACTGATAGCGGGACGCAGTATTTT,TRBJ2-3,-,12,TRBV15,TRBD2
CASSRDSAPTEQFF,TGTGCCAGCAGCCGGGACAGTGCACCAACTGAGCAGTTCTTC,TRBJ2-1,-,14,TRBV7-8,TRBD1
CAWSSGRSGKQETQYF,TGTGCCTGGAGCTCCGGTAGGTCAGGGAAACAAGAGACCCAGTACTTC,TRBJ2-5,-,16,TRBV30,-
CASGFDGGYEQYF,TGTGCTAGTGGTTTTGATGGAGGGTACGAGCAGTACTTC,TRBJ2-7,-,13,TRBV12-5,-
CASSGHAESNQPQHF,TGTGCCAGCTCAGGACACGCAGAAAGCAATCAGCCCCAGCATTTT,TRBJ1-5,once,15,TRBV27,-
CASSMSSSAYNSPLHF,TGTGCCAGTAGTATGTCTTCTTCCGCCTATAATTCACCCCTCCACTTT,TRBJ1-6,-,16,TRBV19,-
CASRRQGWNTEAFF,TGTGCCAGCAGGCGACAGGGTTGGAACACTGAAGCTTTCTTT,TRBJ1-1,-,14,TRBV2,TRBD1
CSVGMGTGYEQYF,TGCAGCGTGGGGATGGGGACAGGGTACGAGCAGTACTTC,TRBJ2-7,-,13,TRBV29-1,TRBD1
CASSLGPGDNQPQHF,TGTGCCAGCAGCTTGGGACCAGGGGACAATCAGCCCCAGCATTTT,TRBJ1-5,-,15,TRBV11-2,-
CASSEFQGAANYGYTF,TGTGCCAGCAGTGAGTTTCAGGGCGCGGCTAACTATGGCTACACCTTC,TRBJ1-2,-,16,TRBV2,-
CASSVTSGAPQYF,TGTGCCAGCAGCGTTACTAGCGGGGCTCCGCAGTATTTT,TRBJ2-3,medium-sized,13,TRBV9,TRBD2
CASTNSRRDRVEAFF,TGTGCCAGCACCAATTCACGGAGGGACAGGGTGGAAGCTTTCTTT,TRBJ1-1,few,15,TRBV7-9,TRBD1
CASSDWGARESYEQYF,TGTGCCAGCAGCGACTGGGGGGCGCGGGAGTCCTACGAGCAGTACTTC,TRBJ2-7,-,16,TRBV7-6,-
CASSSNGQGNQPQHF,TGTGCCAGCAGCTCTAACGGACAGGGTAATCAGCCCCAGCATTTT,TRBJ1-5,-,15,TRBV7-9,TRBD1
CASSQDPDRVYGYTF,TGCGCCAGCAGCCAAGATCCCGACAGGGTCTATGGCTACACCTTC,TRBJ1-2,medium-sized,15,TRBV4-3,TRBD1
CASRQTGAPAELFF,TGTGCCAGCAGACAGACAGGCGCGCCTGCGGAGCTGTTTTTT,TRBJ2-2,-,14,TRBV7-9,-
CASSRARDSDNTF,TGTGCCAGCAGCCGTGCCCGGGACTCAGATAACACCTTC,TRBJ1-2,-,13,TRBV13,-
CASSYEWGTEAFF,TGTGCCAGCAGTTACGAGTGGGGCACTGAAGCTTTCTTT,TRBJ1-1,-,13,TRBV6-6,-
CASSLGGKLDTQYF,TGTGCCAGCAGCTTAGGGGGGAAATTAGATACGCAGTATTTT,TRBJ2-3,medium-sized,14,TRBV7-9,-
CASSYRGLGEKLFF,TGTGCCAGCAGCTACAGGGGGCTAGGGGAAAAACTGTTTTTT,TRBJ1-4,many,14,TRBV6-1,TRBD1
CASSLGGLHYGYTF,TGTGCCAGCAGCTTAGGGGGGCTTCACTATGGCTACACCTTC,TRBJ1-2,few,14,TRBV7-2,-
CASSPGPRRSPLHF,TGTGCCAGCAGCCCGGGCCCCAGACGGTCACCCCTCCACTTT,TRBJ1-6,-,14,TRBV6-1,-
CASSFSSYEQYF,TGTGCCAGCAGTTTCTCCTCCTACGAGCAGTACTTC,TRBJ2-7,few,12,TRBV28,-
CASGWTSGDEQYF,TGCGCCAGCGGGTGGACTAGCGGGGACGAGCAGTACTTC,TRBJ2-7,few,13,TRBV4-1,TRBD2